This T cell receptor (beta chain) emerged from a study of cytotoxic CD8 clonotypes in ibrutinib-treated CLL. Study summary: Mean yields were approximately 250,000 productive templates and some 90,000 productive rearrangements per sample.

Here immunoSEQ multiplex PCR was the method, and the copy in TCRdb shows in-frame clones only, minus some. The repertoire holds tens of thousands of clones, with 69% as singletons. Trimming stripped 2 bases from V and 6 bases from J, with 5 bases between. The CDR3 contains 12 residues. The germline gives CDR1 SGHDN, CDR2 FVKESK. Notes on the study in general: Upon ibrutinib response clonality rose, and upon progression it fell back toward baseline. Under treatment, the uncommon public clonotypes either contracted or remained stable.

Genomic DNA in a quantity of 1.5 to 2 micrograms was derived from cryopreserved PBMCs for TCR beta libraries. On this clone itself: Its antigen is not known.

Specimen: PBMCs, collected after 12 months of ibrutinib treatment. This TCR derives from a human donor with chronic lymphocytic leukemia. The chain carries TRBV14 and TRBJ2-1; no clear D. Here the CDR3 reads CASSQLANEQFF. CDR3 sequence (DNA): TGTGCCAGCAGCCAACTGGCCAATGAGCAGTTCTTC.